The clone carrying this T cell receptor (beta chain) was recorded once. Its specificity is unknown. The V gene end was trimmed by 2 bases and the J gene end by 2 bases; junction bases not matched to a gene: 14. CDR3 length: 21 amino acids. Germline V lookup: CDR1 MNHNS, CDR2 SASEGT. Exclusion applied to patients with autoimmune disease history or systemic immunosuppression. This entry comes from a study of OX40 agonist ivuxolimab in advanced cancers. Whole-study context: Ivuxolimab, an antibody that agonizes OX40 (CD134), was administered to the patients.

Study-wide results and limits: Clonal expansion by week 6 occurred in CD4+ and CD8+ blood T cells (at 0.1 to 3.0 mg/kg).

Sequenced by immunoSEQ multiplex PCR; TCRdb stores in-frame clones only, minus some. The sample carries 60,000 or so clones, around 90% recorded once. Source: CD4+ or CD8+ T cells sorted from blood, taken in a trial of the OX40 agonist ivuxolimab. The V call is TRBV6-1, the J call TRBJ2-1, with TRBD2 matching over 14 bases. The sequence was collected from an adult with an advanced solid tumor such as melanoma, head and neck, liver or kidney cancer. The CDR3 DNA sequence: TGTGCCAGCAGTGAATTATCGTCGGGGACTAGCGGGAGAAAGGCCTACAATGAGCAGTTCTTC. It specifies CASSELSSGTSGRKAYNEQFF.